This T cell receptor beta chain was recorded in a study of post-analysis software for immune sequencing data. Study-wide results and caveats: Those with multiple sclerosis, the patient group, showed significantly lower normalized Chao1 diversity than controls. Samples sharing a preparation batch grouped tightly together when assessed by F measure.

Included in the TCR beta cDNA libraries were unique molecular identifiers. Input of about 0.9 to 10 million T cells yielded around 460,000 cDNA molecules. In TCRdb, the PCR reads were re-called with MiXCR into one record per CDR3 protein. The data show approximately 160,000 distinct CDR3 sequences, with roughly 31% seen just once and approximately 1.5% held by the top ten. This clonotype was recorded many times. Its target is not known. The sequence derives from a girl aged 10-17 years with multiple sclerosis. The source material was blood.

The CDR3 region has the DNA TGTGCCAGCAGCGCCGACGGTGGTGGCTACACCTTC. It encodes CASSADGGGYTF. This chain joins TRBV7-8 and TRBJ1-2, with unresolved D. Trimming took off 5 bases at V and 7 bases at J, with 11 bases between the two ends. The CDR3 contains 12 residues. Per the germline V gene, CDR1 is SGHVS and CDR2 is FQNEAQ.